This TCR beta chain derives from a study of naive and memory T cell subsets. Trimming took 5 bases from V and 8 from J; bases not matched to a gene: 9. The CDR3 totals 15 residues. Germline V gene lookup returns CDR1 MNHEY and CDR2 SVGAGI. The beta constant-region primer was an equimolar mix of two oligonucleotides covering TRBC1 and TRBC2. Ligated cDNA was amplified by four rounds of PCR with nested alpha and beta constant-region primers and SP2. A single record per CDR3 protein comes from TCRdb applying MiXCR to the UMI-ligation and nested PCR reads. The data hold roughly 80,000 distinct CDR3 sequences, with roughly 9.2% observed a single time. In this sample, this clonotype turned up many times.

The specimen sequenced was naive CD8+ T cells from blood. This TCR was sampled from a human donor in good health. The chain carries TRBV6-5 and TRBJ2-1, with 10 bases aligning to TRBD1. The CDR3 DNA follows: TGTGCCAGCAGTGACCCCGGGACAGGGGAGGATGAGCAGTTCTTC. It codes for CASSDPGTGEDEQFF.